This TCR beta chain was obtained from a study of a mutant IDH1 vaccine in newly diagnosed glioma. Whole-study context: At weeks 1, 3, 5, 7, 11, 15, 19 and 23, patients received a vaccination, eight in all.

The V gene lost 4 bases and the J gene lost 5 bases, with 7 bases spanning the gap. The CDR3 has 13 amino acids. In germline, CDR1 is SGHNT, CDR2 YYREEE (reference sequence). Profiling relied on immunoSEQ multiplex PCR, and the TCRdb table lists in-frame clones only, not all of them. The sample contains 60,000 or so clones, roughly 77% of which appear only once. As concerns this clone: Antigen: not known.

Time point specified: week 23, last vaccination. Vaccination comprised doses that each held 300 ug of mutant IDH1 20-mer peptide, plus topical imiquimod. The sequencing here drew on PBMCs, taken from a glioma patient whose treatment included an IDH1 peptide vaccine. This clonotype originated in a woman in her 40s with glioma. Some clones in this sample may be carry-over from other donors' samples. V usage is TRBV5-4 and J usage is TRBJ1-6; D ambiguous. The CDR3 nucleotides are TGTGCCAGCAGCGGATCTAATAATTCACCCCTCCACTTT. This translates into CASSGSNNSPLHF. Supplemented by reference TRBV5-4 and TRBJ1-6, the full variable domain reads ETGVTQSPTHLIKTRGQQVTLRCSSQSGHNTVSWYQQALGQGPQFIFQYYREEENGRGNFPPRFSGLQFPNYSSELNVNALELDDSALYLCASSGSNNSPLHFGNGTRLTVT.